These 32 T cell receptor beta chains originate from one sample sequenced in a study of response to subunit inactivated influenza vaccine. MiXCR, run by TCRdb on the RT-PCR reads, gives a single entry per CDR3 protein. The repertoire holds around 490,000 distinct CDR3 sequences, 6% to 9% seen once, with roughly 13% in the top ten. The sample here was PBMCs from blood, taken less than 30 months after vaccination. The receptor set was obtained from a man aged 45-69 years who received an inactivated influenza vaccine.

This clonotype was picked up a small number of times. V is TRBV6-2 or TRBV6-3 and J is TRBJ2-1; no clear D gene. The CDR3 covers 13 residues. Germline lookup yields CDR1 MNHEY and CDR2 SVGEGT. V lost 5 bases and J 4 bases, leaving 9 bases between the germline ends. CDR3 coding DNA: TGTGCCAGCAGTCTACAACGGTACAATGAGCAGTTCTTC. It translates to CASSLQRYNEQFF.

This clonotype turned up a few times. This rearrangement joins TRBV6-1 to TRBJ1-5; the D is unclear. CDR3 length: 12 residues. The germline gives CDR1 MNHNS, CDR2 SASEGT. V gave up 6 bases and J gave up 11 bases, with 14 bases separating them. In DNA form, the CDR3 reads TGTGCCAGCAGCGTCTCAACGGGGTCCCAGCATTTT. Protein: CASSVSTGSQHF.

This clonotype came up many times. The V and J genes are TRBV12-3 or TRBV12-4 and TRBJ2-1, with 8 bases identical to TRBD1. J was trimmed by 12 bases and V by 6 bases; bases with no gene match: 10. The CDR3 has 13 amino acids. As DNA, the CDR3 is TGTGCCAGCAGCCGAAACCAGGGGGCGGGGCAGTTCTTC. Amino acids: CASSRNQGAGQFF.

This clonotype was seen ten or more times. The CDR3 loop reads CASSFSRGALRETQYF. CDR3 DNA: TGTGCCAGCAGCTTTAGCAGGGGCGCTTTGAGAGAGACCCAGTACTTC. The chain couples TRBV5-6 to TRBJ2-5; a weak D match, TRBD1 (6 bases). Germline values: CDR1 SGHDT, CDR2 YYEEEE. The CDR3 is 16 amino acids. Trimming shortened V by 2 bases and J by 4 bases, and 18 bases separated the two germline ends.

This clonotype was seen only a few times. The V and J genes are TRBV20-1 and TRBJ2-5; TRBD2 matches 12 bases. The germline V gene encodes CDR1 DFQATT and CDR2 SNEGSKA (reference sequence). The CDR3 loop spans 14 amino acids. V lost 3 bases to trimming and J lost 4 bases; unmatched junction nucleotides: 3. CDR3 coding DNA: TGCAGTGCTAGGCCACTAGCGGGAGGAGAGACCCAGTACTTC. It encodes CSARPLAGGETQYF.

This clonotype came up many times. The rearrangement links TRBV18 to TRBJ2-3; no clear D. Trimming stripped 2 bases from V and 1 base from J, with 10 bases between. Germline CDR1 and CDR2: KGHSH and LQKENI. The CDR3 contains 15 residues. CDR3 bases: TGTGCCAGCTCACCAGAGCAACCACGCACAGATACGCAGTATTTT. It translates to CASSPEQPRTDTQYF.

This clonotype was seen a handful of times. This CDR3 is CASRPGTSGGGSYNEQFF. The CDR3 region has the DNA TGTGCCAGCAGACCCGGGACTAGCGGGGGGGGCTCCTACAATGAGCAGTTCTTC. V usage is TRBV12-3 or TRBV12-4 and J usage is TRBJ2-1; 16 bases line up with TRBD2. The CDR3 spans 18 residues. J lost 0 bases, V lost 6 bases, and 5 bases had no gene match.

Details on this clonotype: A read error may be the cause here, since a much bigger clone is one base away. J is TRBJ2-2 and V is TRBV29-1; D is perhaps TRBD2 (5 bases). The germline gives CDR1 SQVTM, CDR2 ANQGSEA. The V and J ends lost 6 bases and 6 bases respectively, with 14 bases between them. This CDR3 has 13 residues. The CDR3 region is CSVVVWESGELFF. The CDR3, as DNA: TGCAGCGTCGTTGTTTGGGAGTCCGGGGAGCTGTTTTTT.

The table lists this clonotype with many counts. The V gene is TRBV28, the J gene TRBJ2-1; 10 bases are shared with TRBD1. The CDR3 consists of 15 residues. Trimming removed 4 bases from V and 7 bases from J; junction bases left unmatched: 7. Looked up from germline, CDR1 is MDHEN and CDR2 is SYDVKM. The CDR3 nucleotides read TGTGCCAGCAGTTGGGGACAGGGGATAGGGAATGAGCAGTTCTTC. Its protein product is CASSWGQGIGNEQFF. The entire variable domain, with the rest obtained from reference TRBV28 and TRBJ2-1, is as follows: DVKVTQSSRYLVKRTGEKVFLECVQDMDHENMFWYRQDPGLGLRLIYFSYDVKMKEKGDIPEGYSVSREKKERFSLILESASTNQTSMYLCASSWGQGIGNEQFFGPGTRLTVL.

The chain links TRBV3-1 to TRBJ2-5; 9 bases are a match to TRBD1. The junction had 7 bases not matched to a gene; V was cut back by 4 bases and J by 4 bases. In germline, CDR1 is LGHDT, CDR2 YNNKEL (reference sequence). The CDR3 has 15 amino acids. CDR3 region: CASSPRDREGETQYF. The CDR3 coding sequence is TGTGCCAGCAGCCCTCGGGACAGGGAGGGAGAGACCCAGTACTTC.

In nucleotides, the CDR3 is TGTGCCAGCAGTGGTCCCGGGACAGGGACTGAGCAGTTCTTC. Protein sequence: CASSGPGTGTEQFF. The V gene is TRBV25-1, the J gene TRBJ2-1; 9 bases are shared with TRBD1. The CDR3 loop spans 14 amino acids. CDR1 MGHDK and CDR2 SYGVNS come from the germline V gene. The V and J ends lost 4 bases and 9 bases, in that order; junction bases with no gene match: 7.

This clonotype was detected only a few times. This sequence joins TRBV29-1 and TRBJ2-1; D call uncertain. Germline V gives CDR1 SQVTM, CDR2 ANQGSEA. The CDR3 consists of 16 residues. The germline V and J ends were trimmed by 0 bases and 0 bases, with 12 bases remaining between them. The CDR3 here is CSVEDLDSGSYNEQFF. The CDR3, as DNA: TGCAGCGTTGAAGACCTAGACTCAGGCTCCTACAATGAGCAGTTCTTC.

V gene TRBV20-1 combines with J gene TRBJ2-3, with no clear D. Germline values: CDR1 DFQATT, CDR2 SNEGSKA (reference sequence). The ends were cut back, 3 bases at V and 6 bases at J, with 16 bases in the middle. The CDR3 runs 14 residues. CDR3 residues: CSASSDLIKDTQYF. The DNA of the CDR3 is TGCAGTGCTAGCTCGGACCTAATCAAGGATACGCAGTATTTT.

Ten or more counts support this clonotype. The CDR3 DNA follows: TGCGCCAGCAGCTTGGGGTCGGGACAGGCCTACAATGAGCAGTTCTTC. It translates to CASSLGSGQAYNEQFF. The rearrangement links TRBV5-1 to TRBJ2-1; 8 positions agree with TRBD1. This CDR3 comprises 16 residues. The V gene end was trimmed by 0 bases and the J gene end by 2 bases; junction bases not matched to a gene: 4. From germline, CDR1 is SGHRS and CDR2 YFSETQ.

This chain connects TRBV7-9 to TRBJ2-3; D ambiguous. Trimming took 7 bases from V and 0 from J, leaving 8 bases between them. The CDR3 consists of 13 residues. CDR1 SEHNR and CDR2 FQNEAQ come from the germline V gene (reference sequence). The DNA for the CDR3 is TGTGCCAGCACCAGACCCAGCACAGATACGCAGTATTTT. This gives the protein CASTRPSTDTQYF.

This clonotype was observed at least ten times. The rearrangement links TRBV5-6 to TRBJ1-5; TRBD1 might be the D (5 bases). Germline CDR1 is SGHDT and CDR2 is YYEEEE. This CDR3 has 15 residues. V shed 5 bases and J shed 1 base, with 13 bases lying between them. The CDR3 sequence is CASSSSRVSNQPQHF. Here the CDR3 DNA reads TGTGCCAGCAGTTCCTCCAGGGTCAGCAATCAGCCCCAGCATTTT.

The chain recombines TRBV12-3 or TRBV12-4 with TRBJ1-2; 10 bases fit TRBD1. This CDR3 is 15 amino acids long. J lost 8 bases, V lost 2 bases, and 8 bases had no gene match. The CDR3 reads CASSLRPGTGDGYTF. The CDR3 DNA reads as TGTGCCAGCAGTTTAAGGCCCGGGACAGGGGACGGCTACACCTTC.

This clonotype was seen only a few times. The chain links TRBV4-3 to TRBJ2-3; a weak D match, TRBD2 (6 bases). The CDR3 is made up of 15 amino acids. The V end lost 4 bases, the J end lost 5 bases, and 16 bases lay between the germline ends. The germline V gene encodes CDR1 LGHNA and CDR2 YSLEER. CDR3 sequence: CASSRAAGNVDTQYF. Here the CDR3 DNA reads TGCGCCAGCAGCCGGGCGGCGGGGAATGTAGATACGCAGTATTTT.

This clonotype was counted ten times or more. This chain connects TRBV28 to TRBJ2-1; 7 bases fit TRBD1. Unmatched junction bases numbered 8, after V lost 6 bases and J lost 6 bases. CDR3 length equals 14 residues. Per the germline V gene, CDR1 is MDHEN and CDR2 is SYDVKM. The CDR3: CASSRQGMSNEQFF. CDR3 nucleotides: TGTGCCAGCAGCAGACAGGGTATGAGCAATGAGCAGTTCTTC.

J is TRBJ2-1 and V is TRBV11-1; 8 bases are shared with TRBD2. CDR1 is SGHAT, CDR2 FQDESV, per germline (reference sequence). This CDR3 spans 18 amino acids. Unmatched junction bases numbered 9, after V lost 1 base and J lost 1 base. DNA of the CDR3: TGTGCCAGCAGCTTAGGGGGGACTAGGGTCAGTTCCTACAATGAGCAGTTCTTC. It translates to CASSLGGTRVSSYNEQFF.

This clonotype was seen ten or more times. This chain uses TRBV28 with TRBJ2-7, with TRBD1 matching over 7 bases. Germline CDR1 and CDR2: MDHEN and SYDVKM. The junction had 7 bases not matched to a gene; V was cut back by 1 base and J by 4 bases. The length of the CDR3 is 15 residues. The CDR3 DNA reads as TGTGCCAGCAGTTTATTCCGGGAACAGGGGTACGAGCAGTACTTC. This encodes CASSLFREQGYEQYF.

This clonotype was seen a few times. The chain employs TRBV5-1 and TRBJ2-7, with D perhaps matching TRBD1 or TRBD2 (5 bases each). The CDR3 has 15 amino acids. V gave up 4 bases and J gave up 2 bases, with 16 bases separating them. CDR1 is SGHRS, CDR2 YFSETQ, per germline. CDR3 in amino acids: CASSGGDGHTYEQYF. The CDR3 nucleotides are TGCGCCAGCAGCGGTGGGGACGGACACACCTACGAGCAGTACTTC.

The rearrangement links TRBV5-1 to TRBJ2-7; D uncertain. V was clipped by 1 base and J by 2 bases, with 10 bases between them. Germline V gene data show CDR1 as SGHRS and CDR2 as YFSETQ. This CDR3 spans 14 amino acids. In nucleotides, the CDR3 is TGCGCCAGCAGCTTGCGGCAGCAACCCTACGAGCAGTACTTC. Translating it yields CASSLRQQPYEQYF.

J is TRBJ2-1 and V is TRBV24-1, with 11 bases lining up with TRBD2. Germline CDR1 KGHDR, CDR2 SFDVKD. This CDR3 has 19 residues. Unmatched junction bases numbered 9, after V lost 3 bases and J lost 0 bases. CDR3 sequence reads: CATSDRGLAGRSSYNEQFF. In nucleotides, the CDR3 is TGTGCCACCAGTGATCGCGGACTAGCGGGCAGGAGCTCCTACAATGAGCAGTTCTTC.

The rearrangement links TRBV28 to TRBJ2-3, with D possibly called TRBD1 or TRBD2 (5 bases each). This CDR3 is built from 17 residues. Trimming removed 4 bases from V and 2 bases from J, with 19 bases in between. CDR1 and CDR2 (germline): MDHEN, SYDVKM. Here the CDR3 reads CASSSRKPGPSTDTQYF. CDR3 in DNA: TGTGCCAGCAGTTCAAGGAAACCGGGGCCGTCCACAGATACGCAGTATTTT.

Points on this clonotype: This could be a read error, since a much larger clone is one nucleotide away. V usage is TRBV29-1 and J usage is TRBJ2-3; D could derive from TRBD1 or TRBD2 (5 bases each). V lost 6 bases to trimming and J lost 4 bases, with 11 bases between them. The CDR3 runs to 12 residues. Germline V CDR1 and CDR2: SQVTM, ANQGSEA. The CDR3 nucleotides are TGCAGCGTCGGGATAGGGGCAGATACGCAGTATTTT. Amino acid sequence: CSVGIGADTQYF.

This chain links TRBV20-1 with TRBJ2-3; no clear D gene. This CDR3 region has 13 residues. Trimming removed 6 bases from V and 12 bases from J, with 22 bases in between. Germline V gene data show CDR1 as DFQATT and CDR2 as SNEGSKA (reference sequence). The CDR3 region is CSATHGLVTVQYF. CDR3 nucleotide sequence: TGCAGTGCAACCCATGGGTTGGTTACTGTTCAGTATTTT.

This clonotype was seen many times. The chain recombines TRBV5-1 with TRBJ2-1, with unresolved D. Trimming pared 0 bases from V and 6 bases from J, leaving 10 bases between. This CDR3 is 14 amino acids long. Germline-derived CDR1 and CDR2 are SGHRS and YFSETQ. This CDR3 is CASSLAQVSNEQFF. CDR3 DNA: TGCGCCAGCAGCTTGGCCCAGGTCAGCAATGAGCAGTTCTTC.

V is TRBV7-9 and J is TRBJ2-7, with 7 bases that match TRBD1. Germline CDR1 SEHNR, CDR2 FQNEAQ (reference sequence). The CDR3 totals 16 residues. V trimming: 5 bases; J trimming: 5 bases; junction bases outside the gene matches: 15. The CDR3 reads CASSAVFGDSSNEQYF. DNA of the CDR3: TGTGCCAGCAGCGCAGTTTTCGGGGACAGCAGCAACGAGCAGTACTTC.

This clonotype has a handful of counts. This chain uses TRBV28 with TRBJ2-1; no firm D call. Germline CDR1 is MDHEN and CDR2 is SYDVKM. Trimming pared 6 bases from V and 7 bases from J, leaving 16 bases between. The CDR3 is 14 residues long. The CDR3: CASSDLSLRNEQFF. In nucleotides, the CDR3 is TGTGCCAGCAGCGATCTCTCCCTTAGGAATGAGCAGTTCTTC.

This clonotype appeared many times. V usage is TRBV5-1 and J usage is TRBJ1-2; TRBD1 aligns across 7 bases. Trimming took 4 bases from V and 4 from J; bases not matched to a gene: 7. CDR1 is SGHRS, CDR2 YFSETQ, per germline. The CDR3 has 14 residues. CDR3 nucleotides: TGCGCCAGCAGCGCGGAGGGACAGAGCTATGGCTACACCTTC. Its translation is CASSAEGQSYGYTF.

The table lists this clonotype with many counts. The CDR3 region is CASSRGIVGTLAFF. Written as DNA, the CDR3 is TGTGCCAGCAGTCGAGGGATTGTAGGCACCTTGGCTTTCTTT. The J gene is TRBJ1-1, the V gene TRBV12-3 or TRBV12-4; no firm D call. V shed 5 bases and J shed 11 bases, with 21 bases lying between them. CDR3 length: 14 amino acids.